This TCR beta chain was obtained from a study of blood T cell repertoires in COVID-19. Clones were sequenced by immunoSEQ multiplex PCR, and TCRdb holds only the in-frame ones, with some missing. The sample shows tens of thousands of clones, about 85% of them seen only once. This clone was counted a single time. This CDR3 region has 14 residues. Germline V gene lookup returns CDR1 MNHEY and CDR2 SVGAGI. V was shortened by 6 bases and J by 5 bases, with 14 bases between the two germline ends. The sample consisted of peripheral blood. The clonotype originates from a human donor in a cohort sampled during active COVID-19. The chain is built from TRBV6-5 and TRBJ1-5; D remains ambiguous. CDR3 bases: TGTGCCAGCAGCCAAAAAGAGCCTTATCAGCCCCAGCATTTT. This sequence encodes CASSQKEPYQPQHF.